This TCR beta chain emerged from a study of T cell repertoires in cytomegalovirus infection. In regard to this clonotype: Antigen specificity is unknown.

Germline trimming cut 5 bases from V and 4 bases from J; bases unmatched to any gene: 8. The CDR3 runs to 15 residues. Germline-derived CDR1 and CDR2 are MNHEY and SMNVEV (reference sequence). One entry per CDR3 protein results from TCRdb running MiXCR on the reads. The profile shows about half a million distinct CDR3 sequences, under 55% of them singletons. The source is a human donor in good health (CMV status not recorded). Some clones in this sample may be carry-over from other donors' samples. The J gene is TRBJ1-5, the V gene TRBV27, with 7 bases aligning to TRBD1. Sequencing was performed on cultured PBMCs, taken from culture after CMV antigen stimulation. CDR3 in amino acids: CASSPAQGRNQPQHF. The CDR3 DNA reads TGTGCCAGCAGTCCCGCACAGGGGCGGAATCAGCCCCAGCATTTT.